Reported below is one T cell receptor beta chain. Its specificity is not known. This CDR3 has 11 amino acids. V lost 6 bases and J lost 7, with 12 bases in between. Germline-derived CDR1 and CDR2 are DFQATT and SNEGSKA (reference sequence). Method: immunoSEQ multiplex PCR; TCRdb's copy keeps in-frame clones and lacks some. The profile shows approximately 74,000 clones, 70% to 90% of them singletons. These data originate in a study of T cell responses to AZD1222 COVID-19 vaccine. Study conclusions and caveats: Donors were mostly white British, more females; clonal diversity possibly underestimated. Nearly half of spike-specific TCRs reportedly go after variant regions that carry no mutations. Just five to seven people given AZD1222 tested seropositive at baseline.

The source is an adult who received the AZD1222 COVID-19 vaccine. The rearrangement links TRBV20-1 to TRBJ1-1, with a tentative D call TRBD1 (5 bases). Sample: peripheral blood, taken 28 days after the second AZD1222 dose. CDR3 nucleotides: TGCAGTGCAAACGCGGACATTGAAGCTTTCTTT. As protein: CSANADIEAFF.